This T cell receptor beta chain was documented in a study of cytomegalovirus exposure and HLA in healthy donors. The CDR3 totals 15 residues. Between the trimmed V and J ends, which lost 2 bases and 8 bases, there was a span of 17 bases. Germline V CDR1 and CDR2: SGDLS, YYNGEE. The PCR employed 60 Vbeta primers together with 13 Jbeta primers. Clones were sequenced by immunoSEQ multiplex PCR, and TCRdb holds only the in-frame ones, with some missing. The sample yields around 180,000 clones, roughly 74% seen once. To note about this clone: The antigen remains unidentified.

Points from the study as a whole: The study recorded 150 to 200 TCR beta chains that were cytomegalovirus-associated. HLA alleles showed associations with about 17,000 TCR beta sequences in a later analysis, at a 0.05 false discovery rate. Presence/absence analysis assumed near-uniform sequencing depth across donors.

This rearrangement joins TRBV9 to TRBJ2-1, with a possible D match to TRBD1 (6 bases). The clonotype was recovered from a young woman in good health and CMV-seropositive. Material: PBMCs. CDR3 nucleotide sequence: TGTGCCAGCAGCGTCTTACAGGGTTTTTTCGATGAGCAGTTCTTC. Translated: CASSVLQGFFDEQFF.